This T cell receptor (beta chain) originates from a study of blood T cell repertoires in COVID-19. Here immunoSEQ multiplex PCR was the method, and the copy in TCRdb shows in-frame clones only, minus some. The sample holds 90,000 or so clones, less than 90% seen once. This CDR3 contains 16 residues. CDR1 is LNHDA and CDR2 is SQIVND in the germline V gene (reference sequence). V lost 5 bases and J lost 0, with 15 bases in between. This sequence joins TRBV19 and TRBJ2-3; D may be TRBD1 (6 bases). Input material: peripheral blood. This TCR was recovered from a man older than 75 with active or convalescent COVID-19. CDR3 DNA: TGTGCCAGTAGTGAAACAGGGAGTACTAGCACAGATACGCAGTATTTT. Protein sequence: CASSETGSTSTDTQYF.